This T cell receptor beta chain was captured in a study of blood T cell repertoires in COVID-19. The wider study: Sample material is recorded as cDNA or gDNA derived from T cells, B-cell-depleted T cells, or PBMCs.

Original processing methods: Amplification of reference gene primers was used by the study to estimate nucleated cell counts. Profiled with immunoSEQ multiplex PCR; TCRdb holds only in-frame clones, not every one. V and J calls and clone size follow that table, whereas D and trimming were derived from the DNA. The profile covers 280,000 or so clones, with 89% appearing a single time and 9.5% to 15% taken by the ten largest. Trimming at V came to 5 bases and at J to 7 bases, leaving 5 bases not matched to a gene. CDR1 and CDR2 from the germline V gene are MDHEN and SYDVKM. The CDR3 spans 14 residues. Sequencing was performed on peripheral blood. The chain recombines TRBV28 with TRBJ2-7, with 13 positions matching TRBD2. This TCR was sampled from a woman aged 55-70 years with acute or convalescent COVID-19. The CDR3 loop is CASSGTSGTGEQYF. The CDR3 coding sequence is TGTGCCAGCAGTGGGACTAGCGGGACGGGAGAGCAGTACTTC.